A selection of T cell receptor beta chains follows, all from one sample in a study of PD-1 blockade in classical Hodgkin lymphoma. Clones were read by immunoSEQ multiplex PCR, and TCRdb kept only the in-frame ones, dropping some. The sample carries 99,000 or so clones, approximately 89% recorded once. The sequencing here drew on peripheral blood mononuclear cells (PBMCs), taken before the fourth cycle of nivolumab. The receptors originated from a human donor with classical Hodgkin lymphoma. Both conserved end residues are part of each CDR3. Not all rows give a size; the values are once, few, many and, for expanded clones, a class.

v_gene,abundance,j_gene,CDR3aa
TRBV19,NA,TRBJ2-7,CASSIATGGEQYF
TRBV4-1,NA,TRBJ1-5,CASSQVIGFNQPQHF
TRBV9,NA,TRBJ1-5,CASSAGTARNQPQHF
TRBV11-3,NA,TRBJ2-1,CASGETYNEQFF
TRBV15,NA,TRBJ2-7,CATSLTGDHEQYF
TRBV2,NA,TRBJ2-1,CASASGRAPEQFF
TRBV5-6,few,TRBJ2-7,CASSLDSAEQYF
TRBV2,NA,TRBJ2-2,CARLVAGGNTGELFF
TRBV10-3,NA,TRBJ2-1,CAISESKFRDRGYNEQFF
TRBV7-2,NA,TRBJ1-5,CASSSGGYRQPQHF
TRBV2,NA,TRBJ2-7,CASSITLWGSEQYF